This record covers a single T cell receptor beta chain. This entry is derived from a study of blood T cell dynamics during melanoma immunotherapy. Time point specified: pre-treatment baseline. Deletions cut 0 bases from V and 4 bases from J, with 6 bases between. CDR3 length equals 13 residues. Germline V gene sequence: CDR1 SGHAT, CDR2 FQNNGV. Here immunoSEQ multiplex PCR was the method, and the copy in TCRdb shows in-frame clones only, minus some. This sample yields approximately 9,500 clones, of which roughly 90% are seen a single time; around 10% belongs to the top ten. This sample comprised blood, obtained from a patient treated with checkpoint blockade. The origin of this receptor is a human donor with melanoma. The chain combines TRBV11-2 with TRBJ1-1, with D possibly being TRBD1 (5 bases). The CDR3 protein is CASSLDGTTEAFF. For the CDR3, the DNA is TGTGCCAGCAGCTTAGATGGGACCACTGAAGCTTTCTTT.